The sequence of this TCR beta chain was determined in a study of tumor and adjacent non-tumor tissue in lung cancer. The overall study: Stage I to III disease affected about ten men and about five women aged about 31 to 80. Around 4 million productive TCRbeta reads were obtained per sample on average.

Study conclusions and caveats: Tumor tissue had significantly higher TCR diversity than normal lung. Tumor TCR diversity, when higher, was linked to shorter survival.

In the case of this clonotype: Its specificity is unknown. The germline gene is not matched at one end of the junction; a read error may be the cause.

A modified ARM-PCR protocol with three rounds of nested PCR amplified TCRbeta. TCRdb reanalysed the multiplex PCR reads using MiXCR and keeps one entry per CDR3 protein. The sample includes 55,000 to 70,000 distinct CDR3 sequences, roughly 56% of them seen just once. The germline V gene encodes CDR1 MNHEY and CDR2 SVGAGI. This CDR3 has 13 amino acids. This sample's RNA came from whole unsorted tissue. This chain connects TRBV6-5 to TRBJ2-7, with D possibly TRBD2 on 6 matching bases. This TCR was recovered from a man in his fifties or sixties with non-small cell lung cancer. Source material: lung tumor tissue. The CDR3 loop is CTSARRDGYVQYF. CDR3 DNA: TGTACCAGCGCCCGGCGGGATGGCTACGTACAGTACTTC.